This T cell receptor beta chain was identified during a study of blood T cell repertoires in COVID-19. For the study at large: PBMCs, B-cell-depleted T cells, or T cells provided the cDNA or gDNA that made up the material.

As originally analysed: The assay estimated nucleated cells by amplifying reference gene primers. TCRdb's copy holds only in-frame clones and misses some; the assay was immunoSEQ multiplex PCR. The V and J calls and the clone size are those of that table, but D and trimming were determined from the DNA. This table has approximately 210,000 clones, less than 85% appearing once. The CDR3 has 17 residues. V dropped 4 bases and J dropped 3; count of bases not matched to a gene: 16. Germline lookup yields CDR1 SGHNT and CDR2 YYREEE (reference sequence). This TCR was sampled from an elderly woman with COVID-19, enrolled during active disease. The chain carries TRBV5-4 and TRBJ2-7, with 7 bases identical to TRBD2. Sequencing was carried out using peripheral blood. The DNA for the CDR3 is TGTGCCAGCAGCCCAAATACGGGGGGTAGCGGCGACTACGAGCAGTACTTC. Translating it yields CASSPNTGGSGDYEQYF.